The 25 T cell receptor beta chains below come from one sample, sequenced in a study of regulatory T cells in long-lasting Graves disease. Building the TCR beta libraries relied on iRepertoire HTBI primers, and CDR3 regions underwent Arm-PCR. TCRdb reprocessed the multiplex PCR reads with MiXCR, giving one entry per CDR3 protein. The table lists 500,000 to 700,000 distinct CDR3 sequences, approximately 29% of them singletons, with about two fifths in the top ten. Time point: persistent/refractory GD, antithyroid drugs over 5 years with positive TRAb. Construction of the TCR library relied on RNA isolated from PBMCs. Source: peripheral blood mononuclear cells (PBMCs), taken when the disease was refractory, from a patient treated with antithyroid drugs. These TCRs come from a female donor with Graves disease.

J is TRBJ1-6 and V is TRBV3-1; no firm D call. Germline CDR1 LGHDT, CDR2 YNNKEL (reference sequence). There are 13 residues in the CDR3. Trimming removed 4 bases at V and 7 bases at J, with 8 bases between. The CDR3 is CASSLKLNSPLHF. The CDR3 DNA follows: TGTGCCAGCAGCCTAAAACTAAATTCACCCCTCCACTTT.

This chain connects TRBV6-1 to TRBJ2-5; 13 bases are a match to TRBD2. The length of the CDR3 is 16 residues. The germline CDR1 and CDR2 sequences are MNHNS and SASEGT. The trim removed 6 bases at V and 5 bases at J, leaving 9 bases unmatched. The CDR3 sequence: CASSSTGTSGTETQYF. DNA for the CDR3: TGTGCCAGCAGCTCGACCGGGACTAGCGGGACGGAGACCCAGTACTTC.

This clonotype has more than one count but fewer than ten. The CDR3 is CASTQRPRYNEKLFF. The CDR3 DNA is TGTGCCAGCACTCAGCGGCCACGGTATAATGAAAAACTGTTTTTT. V is TRBV2 and J is TRBJ1-4; D unresolved. V lost 7 bases and J 4 bases, leaving 16 bases between the germline ends. Germline loops: CDR1 SNHLY, CDR2 FYNNEI. This CDR3 contains 15 residues.

The chain joins TRBV19 to TRBJ2-7; D is possibly TRBD2 (5 bases). Trimming took off 5 bases at V and 3 bases at J, with 14 bases between the two ends. Per germline, CDR1 LNHDA and CDR2 SQIVND (reference sequence). The CDR3 loop spans 14 amino acids. CDR3 residues: CASSLKGDFYEQYF. As DNA, the CDR3 is TGTGCCAGTAGTCTGAAGGGAGACTTCTACGAGCAGTACTTC.

The genes are TRBV3-1 and TRBJ1-1; TRBD1 might be the D (6 bases). Trimming removed 1 base at V and 0 bases at J, with 15 bases between. CDR1 and CDR2 from the germline V gene are LGHDT and YNNKEL (reference sequence). This CDR3 contains 17 residues. The CDR3 region has the DNA TGTGCCAGCAGCCAAGGTGAATACAGGGTCCTGAACACTGAAGCTTTCTTT. Translating gives CASSQGEYRVLNTEAFF.

This clonotype has more than one count but fewer than ten. V is TRBV7-9 and J is TRBJ1-2; D uncertain. The CDR3 loop spans 11 amino acids. V was cut by 2 bases and J by 6 bases, with 4 bases left in between. Germline loops: CDR1 SEHNR, CDR2 FQNEAQ (reference sequence). CDR3 DNA: TGTGCCAGCAGCTTAAGCCATGGCTACACCTTC. It translates to CASSLSHGYTF.

The V call is TRBV20-1, the J call TRBJ2-1, with D tentatively TRBD1 (5 bases). The germline V gene has CDR1 DFQATT and CDR2 SNEGSKA (reference sequence). This CDR3 region has 12 residues. Trimming took off 1 base at V and 6 bases at J, with 7 bases between the two ends. This CDR3 reads CSARGGINEQFF. The CDR3 bases are TGCAGTGCTAGAGGGGGCATCAATGAGCAGTTCTTC.

This clonotype occurred a few times. The chain has TRBV30 and TRBJ1-1, with a possible D match to TRBD1 (5 bases). V dropped 2 bases and J dropped 2 bases, with 9 bases sitting between them. Germline-derived CDR1 and CDR2 are GTSNPN and SVGIG (reference sequence). CDR3 size: 13 residues. The CDR3 reads CAWSMGGNTEAFF. The CDR3 region has the DNA TGTGCCTGGAGTATGGGGGGAAACACTGAAGCTTTCTTT.

This clonotype came up many times. The chain joins TRBV28 to TRBJ1-5; D is undetermined. V lost 3 bases to trimming and J lost 1 base, with 7 bases between them. The CDR3 loop spans 14 amino acids. Germline CDR1 is MDHEN and CDR2 is SYDVKM. The CDR3 nucleotides are TGTGCCAGCAGTTTGGTTTCGAGCAATCAGCCCCAGCATTTT. Its translation: CASSLVSSNQPQHF.

This chain connects TRBV9 to TRBJ2-7, with 8 positions matching TRBD2. The J segment lost 3 bases and the V segment lost 4 bases, leaving 3 bases of the junction unmatched. Germline V CDR1 and CDR2: SGDLS, YYNGEE. The length of the CDR3 is 13 residues. CDR3 DNA sequence: TGTGCCAGCAGCAACCGGGGGGGCTACGAGCAGTACTTC. It is translated as CASSNRGGYEQYF.

DNA for the CDR3: TGTGCCAGCAGTGAAGAAGGGGGGAAGAACACTGAAGCTTTCTTT. Translated: CASSEEGGKNTEAFF. V and J are TRBV2 and TRBJ1-1, with D possibly matching TRBD1 (6 bases). The CDR3 is 15 residues long. CDR1 is SNHLY and CDR2 is FYNNEI in the germline V gene. V was pared by 1 base and J by 1 base, with 10 bases between.

This clonotype was seen only a few times. The junction departs from germline at one end; a sequencing error may be responsible. The gene calls are TRBV9 and TRBJ2-2, with D maybe TRBD2 (5 bases). This CDR3 has 15 residues. Germline V gene sequence: CDR1 SGDLS, CDR2 YYNGEE. The CDR3: CASSVTGWNTVELFF. As DNA, the CDR3 is TGTGCCAGCAGCGTAACGGGATGGAACACCGTGGAGCTGTTTTTT.

The gene calls are TRBV20-1 and TRBJ2-2; 10 bases map to TRBD2. V shed 6 bases, J shed 6 bases, and the junction held 10 bases outside the gene matches. This CDR3 region has 15 residues. Germline CDR1 is DFQATT and CDR2 is SNEGSKA (reference sequence). The CDR3 coding sequence is TGCAGTGCATTCCGCTCGCTAGCGGGAGCCGGGGAGCTGTTTTTT. This gives the protein CSAFRSLAGAGELFF.

This clonotype was observed a few times. The CDR3 does not end in the conserved phenylalanine or tryptophan, so this is likely a read error. This CDR3 reads CASSSGTGRNRPQHL. CDR3 in DNA: TGTGCCAGCAGTTCGGGGACAGGGAGGAATCGGCCCCAGCATCTT. This chain uses TRBV12-3 or TRBV12-4 with TRBJ1-5; the match to TRBD1 covers 9 bases. This CDR3 has 15 residues.

The chain carries TRBV30 and TRBJ1-2, with a possible D match to TRBD1 (6 bases). The V end lost 3 bases, the J end lost 2 bases, and 10 bases lay between the germline ends. Germline loops: CDR1 GTSNPN, CDR2 SVGIG (reference sequence). This CDR3 is built from 13 residues. The CDR3 DNA is TGTGCCTGGAGGGCAGGGGAAAACTATGGCTACACCTTC. Protein product: CAWRAGENYGYTF. Full variable domain (missing parts from reference TRBV30 and TRBJ1-2): SQTIHQWPATLVQPVGSPLSLECTVEGTSNPNLYWYRQAAGRGLQLLFYSVGIGQISSEVPQNLSASRPQDRQFILSSKKLLLSDSGFYLCAWRAGENYGYTFGSGTRLTVV.

The sample holds a few counts of this clonotype. V usage is TRBV19 and J usage is TRBJ2-7; D is unclear. Germline V gene sequence: CDR1 LNHDA, CDR2 SQIVND (reference sequence). The CDR3 has 13 residues. Trimming took off 3 bases at V and 3 bases at J, with 9 bases between the two ends. Here the CDR3 reads CASSMGENYEQYF. The CDR3 nucleotides are TGTGCCAGTAGTATGGGCGAGAACTACGAGCAGTACTTC.

The rearrangement links TRBV6-1 to TRBJ1-1, with unresolved D. Looked up from germline, CDR1 is MNHNS and CDR2 is SASEGT. CDR3 length: 14 amino acids. Trimming shortened V by 7 bases and J by 4 bases, and 16 bases separated the two germline ends. Here the CDR3 DNA reads TGTGCCAGCACTTCTAGGAGTCGGCCCACTGAAGCTTTCTTT. As protein: CASTSRSRPTEAFF.

The V and J genes are TRBV10-3 and TRBJ1-1, with 7 bases identical to TRBD1. The CDR3 is 14 residues long. Trimming cost V 4 bases and J 1 base; bases outside gene matches: 3. Germline loops: CDR1 ENHRY, CDR2 SYGVKD. The CDR3 nucleotides are TGTGCCATCAGTGTTAAGGGGGCGAACACTGAAGCTTTCTTT. Translating it yields CAISVKGANTEAFF.

The V call is TRBV30, the J call TRBJ1-5; 7 bases match TRBD1. The junction had 9 bases not matched to a gene; V was cut back by 3 bases and J by 7 bases. Germline V gene lookup returns CDR1 GTSNPN and CDR2 SVGIG (reference sequence). CDR3 length equals 14 residues. The CDR3 reads CAWSPGGRGQPQHF. As DNA, the CDR3 is TGTGCCTGGAGCCCAGGGGGAAGAGGACAGCCCCAGCATTTT.

The J gene is TRBJ1-2, the V gene TRBV19; the D is unclear. Per germline, CDR1 LNHDA and CDR2 SQIVND (reference sequence). CDR3 length: 15 amino acids. The V gene lost 7 bases and the J gene lost 0 bases, with 15 bases spanning the gap. CDR3 coding DNA: TGTGCCAGTACGGGTGCTGTGGATTCTAACTATGGCTACACCTTC. Protein product: CASTGAVDSNYGYTF.

The CDR3 coding sequence is TGCAGCGTTGTTTTTACGCAGCGGGACTATGGCTACACCTTC. This codes for CSVVFTQRDYGYTF. The rearrangement uses TRBV29-1 and TRBJ1-2; D unclear. CDR1 is SQVTM, CDR2 ANQGSEA, per germline. Trimming cost V 4 bases and J 3 bases, with 15 bases left between them. The CDR3 covers 14 residues.

The J gene is TRBJ2-2, the V gene TRBV5-1; D not certain. V gave up 4 bases and J gave up 0 bases, with 7 bases separating them. The CDR3 sequence is 14 residues long. Germline CDR1 is SGHRS and CDR2 is YFSETQ. The chain's CDR3 is CASSTTTNTGELFF. The CDR3 nucleotides read TGCGCCAGCAGCACCACAACGAACACCGGGGAGCTGTTTTTT.

This clonotype has ten or more counts. The J gene is TRBJ2-5, the V gene TRBV20-1; TRBD1 matches at 9 bases. V shed 6 bases and J 2 bases; nucleotides not matched to a gene: 7. The CDR3 has 14 amino acids. Germline values: CDR1 DFQATT, CDR2 SNEGSKA (reference sequence). The DNA for the CDR3 is TGCAGTGCCCTTACGGGACAGGGTCAAGAGACCCAGTACTTC. It is translated as CSALTGQGQETQYF.

This clonotype was found many times. The V gene is TRBV6-2 or TRBV6-3, the J gene TRBJ1-5, with D maybe TRBD1 (5 bases). V shed 0 bases and J shed 0 bases, with 9 bases lying between them. Germline V lookup: CDR1 MNHEY, CDR2 SVGEGT. This CDR3 is 16 amino acids long. Here the CDR3 reads CASSYSRQYSNQPQHF. The DNA of the CDR3 is TGTGCCAGCAGTTACTCGAGACAGTATAGCAATCAGCCCCAGCATTTT.

J is TRBJ1-5 and V is TRBV6-1; D unclear. The CDR3 consists of 14 residues. In germline, CDR1 is MNHNS, CDR2 SASEGT. Trimming stripped 6 bases from V and 2 bases from J, with 11 bases between. The CDR3 nucleotides are TGTGCCAGCAGCCCCAACTTAGGCAATCAGCCCCAGCATTTT. Encoded protein: CASSPNLGNQPQHF.